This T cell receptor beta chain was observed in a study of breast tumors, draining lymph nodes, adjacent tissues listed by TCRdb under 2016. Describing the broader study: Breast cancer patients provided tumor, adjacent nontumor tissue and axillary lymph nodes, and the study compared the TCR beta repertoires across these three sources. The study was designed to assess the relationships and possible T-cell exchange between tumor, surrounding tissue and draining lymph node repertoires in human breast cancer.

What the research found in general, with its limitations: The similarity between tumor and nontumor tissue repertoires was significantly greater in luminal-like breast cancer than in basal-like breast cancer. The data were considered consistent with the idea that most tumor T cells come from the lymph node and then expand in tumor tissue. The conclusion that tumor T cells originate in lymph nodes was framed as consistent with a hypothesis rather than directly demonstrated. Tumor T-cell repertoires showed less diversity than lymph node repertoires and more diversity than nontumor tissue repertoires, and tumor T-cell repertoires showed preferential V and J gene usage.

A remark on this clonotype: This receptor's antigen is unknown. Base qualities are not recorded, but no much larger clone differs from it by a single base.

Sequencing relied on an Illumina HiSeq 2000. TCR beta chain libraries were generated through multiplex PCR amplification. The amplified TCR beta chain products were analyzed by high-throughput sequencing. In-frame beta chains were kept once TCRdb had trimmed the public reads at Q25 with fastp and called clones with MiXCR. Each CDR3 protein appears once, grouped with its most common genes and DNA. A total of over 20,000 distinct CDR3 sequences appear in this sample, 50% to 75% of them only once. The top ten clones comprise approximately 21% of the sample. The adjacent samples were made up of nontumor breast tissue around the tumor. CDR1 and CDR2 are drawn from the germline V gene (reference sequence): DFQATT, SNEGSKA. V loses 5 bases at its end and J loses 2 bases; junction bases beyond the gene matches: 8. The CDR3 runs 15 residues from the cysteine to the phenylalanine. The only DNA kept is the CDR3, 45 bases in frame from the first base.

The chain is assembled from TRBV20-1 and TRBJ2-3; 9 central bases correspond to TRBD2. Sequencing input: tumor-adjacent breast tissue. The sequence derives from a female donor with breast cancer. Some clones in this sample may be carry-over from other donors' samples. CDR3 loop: CSAQTAGGYTDTQYF. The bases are TGCAGTGCTCAGACAGCGGGGGGCTACACAGATACGCAGTATTTT.